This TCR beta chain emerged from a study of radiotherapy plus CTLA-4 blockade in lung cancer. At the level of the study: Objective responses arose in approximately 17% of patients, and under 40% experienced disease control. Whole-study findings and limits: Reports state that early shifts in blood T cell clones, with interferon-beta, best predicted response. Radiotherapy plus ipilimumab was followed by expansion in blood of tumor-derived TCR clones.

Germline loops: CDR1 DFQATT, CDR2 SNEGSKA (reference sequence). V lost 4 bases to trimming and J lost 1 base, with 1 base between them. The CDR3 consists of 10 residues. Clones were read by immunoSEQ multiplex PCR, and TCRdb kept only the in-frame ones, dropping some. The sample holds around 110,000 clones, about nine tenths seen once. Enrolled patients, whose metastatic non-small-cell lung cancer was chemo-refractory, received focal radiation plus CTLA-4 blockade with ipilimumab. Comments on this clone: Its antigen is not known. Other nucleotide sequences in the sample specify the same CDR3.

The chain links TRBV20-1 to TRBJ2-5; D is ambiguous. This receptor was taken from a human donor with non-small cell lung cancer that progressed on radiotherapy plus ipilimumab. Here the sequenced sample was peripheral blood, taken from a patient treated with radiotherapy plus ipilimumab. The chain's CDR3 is CSATQETQYF. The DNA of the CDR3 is TGCAGTGCTACCCAAGAGACCCAGTACTTC.